The 20 T cell receptor beta chains reported below all come from one sample, sequenced in a study of cytomegalovirus exposure and HLA in healthy donors. Vbeta (60) and Jbeta (13) primers were used in the PCR. Generated by immunoSEQ multiplex PCR, the TCRdb table keeps only in-frame clones and is missing some. The sample contains fewer than 300,000 clones, approximately 80% of which appear only once. The sequenced sample consisted of PBMCs. The origin of the receptors is a girl aged 2-15 years in good health and CMV-seronegative.

This clone was seen only once. One end of the junction fails to match germline, which may point to a read error. Other nucleotide sequences from this sample produce the same CDR3. The rearrangement uses TRBV27 and TRBJ1-2; a weak D match, TRBD1 (6 bases). The CDR3 extends over 15 amino acids. Germline V gene sequence: CDR1 MNHEY, CDR2 SMNVEV (reference sequence). The CDR3 spells CASGAYYRENYGYTF. CDR3 bases: TGCGCCAGCGGAGCCTATTACAGGGAGAACTATGGCTACACCTTC.

The V and J genes are TRBV4-2 and TRBJ2-7; 15 bases line up with TRBD2. The germline V gene has CDR1 LGHNA and CDR2 YNFKEQ. V was pared by 8 bases and J by 7 bases, with 9 bases of the junction left unmatched. The CDR3 is made up of 15 amino acids. The chain's CDR3 is CASERTSGGATEQYF. CDR3 DNA: TGTGCCAGCGAACGGACTAGCGGGGGGGCGACTGAGCAGTACTTC.

The gene calls are TRBV27 and TRBJ2-7; 9 bases line up with TRBD1. The CDR3 loop spans 15 amino acids. The V gene end was trimmed by 4 bases and the J gene end by 2 bases; junction bases not matched to a gene: 6. Germline V lookup: CDR1 MNHEY, CDR2 SMNVEV (reference sequence). In DNA form, the CDR3 reads TGTGCCAGCAGTTCCGGGACAGGGAGGACCTACGAGCAGTACTTC. It translates to CASSSGTGRTYEQYF.

The rearrangement joins TRBV19 to TRBJ2-7; perhaps TRBD2 as D (6 bases). Germline V gene sequence: CDR1 LNHDA, CDR2 SQIVND (reference sequence). The CDR3 is 12 residues long. V lost 3 bases, J lost 5 bases, and 8 bases lay in between. The CDR3 loop reads CASSIRGNEQYF. The CDR3 coding sequence is TGTGCCAGTAGTATCCGGGGGAACGAGCAGTACTTC.

The chain employs TRBV28 and TRBJ2-1; perhaps TRBD2 as D (6 bases). V shed 2 bases and J shed 8 bases, with 19 bases lying between them. The CDR3 has 16 amino acids. Germline V gives CDR1 MDHEN, CDR2 SYDVKM. CDR3 sequence: CASSLRFAAGSYEQFF. CDR3 sequence (DNA): TGTGCCAGCAGTTTAAGGTTTGCCGCGGGATCTTATGAGCAGTTCTTC.

This chain connects TRBV28 to TRBJ1-5; 7 bases are shared with TRBD1. Per germline, CDR1 MDHEN and CDR2 SYDVKM. J lost 5 bases, V lost 7 bases, and 23 bases had no gene match. The CDR3 has 19 residues. CDR3 nucleotides: TGTGCCAGCACCCAAGCCTCACCCCAGGCAGGGGGACTCCATCAGCCCCAGCATTTT. It yields the protein CASTQASPQAGGLHQPQHF.

V gene TRBV18 combines with J gene TRBJ2-5, with a weak D call TRBD1 (6 bases). Germline V gene lookup returns CDR1 KGHSH and CDR2 LQKENI. This CDR3 is 13 amino acids long. Trimming removed 6 bases from V and 2 bases from J, with 10 bases in between. The chain's CDR3 is CASSAQGQETQYF. The CDR3 DNA follows: TGTGCCAGCTCGGCCCAGGGGCAAGAGACCCAGTACTTC.

V is TRBV7-9 and J is TRBJ2-3, with TRBD2 matching over 7 bases. V dropped 1 base and J dropped 5; count of bases not matched to a gene: 12. This CDR3 comprises 17 residues. Germline V gene data show CDR1 as SEHNR and CDR2 as FQNEAQ (reference sequence). CDR3 DNA sequence: TGTGCCAGCAGCTTAGGAGAGGGCGGGAGTGGAGGAGATACGCAGTATTTT. Its protein is CASSLGEGGSGGDTQYF.

The chain is built from TRBV7-8 and TRBJ1-4, with 9 positions matching TRBD1. Germline CDR1 reads SGHVS; CDR2 reads FQNEAQ. The CDR3 consists of 18 residues. V lost 5 bases, J lost 4 bases, and 14 bases stayed unmatched. The CDR3 DNA reads as TGTGCCAGCAGCCCCCCGGGACAGGGCGTGGGTGATAATGAAAAACTGTTTTTT. Amino acids: CASSPPGQGVGDNEKLFF.

This clone was observed a single time. V and J are TRBV19 and TRBJ2-3; 10 bases fit TRBD2. Germline assignment: CDR1 LNHDA and CDR2 SQIVND (reference sequence). The CDR3 is 17 residues long. V shed 0 bases and J 0 bases; nucleotides not matched to a gene: 3. DNA of the CDR3: TGTGCCAGTAGTATAGAACTAGCGGGAACTAGCACAGATACGCAGTATTTT. It codes for CASSIELAGTSTDTQYF.

The V gene is TRBV7-2, the J gene TRBJ2-7; 8 bases match TRBD2. Germline CDR1 is SGHTA and CDR2 is FQGNSA. The CDR3 extends over 15 amino acids. The junction had 2 bases not matched to a gene; V was cut back by 0 bases and J by 1 base. CDR3 nucleotide sequence: TGTGCCAGCAGCTTAGCGGGACTAGTTTCCTACGAGCAGTACTTC. Its translation is CASSLAGLVSYEQYF.

The chain uses TRBV6-6 and TRBJ2-5, with D tentatively TRBD2 (6 bases). The J call is uncertain, as TRBJ2-7 better fits the DNA end. This CDR3 has 16 amino acids. Looked up from germline, CDR1 is MNHNY and CDR2 is SVGAGI (reference sequence). The CDR3 loop is CAITPLPTSSPYEQYF. DNA for the CDR3: TGTGCCATCACCCCGCTACCCACTAGCAGCCCCTACGAGCAGTACTTC.

V is TRBV28 and J is TRBJ2-1, with D uncertain. The germline V gene encodes CDR1 MDHEN and CDR2 SYDVKM. Trimming left V 1 base short and J 10 bases short, with 8 bases between. The CDR3 is 12 amino acids. CDR3 DNA: TGTGCCAGCAGTTTATCGGAGCGAGAGCAGTTCTTC. Its protein product is CASSLSEREQFF.

This clone was detected a few times. The chain has TRBV30 and TRBJ1-5; no reliable D call. Trimming removed 2 bases from V and 0 bases from J, with 14 bases in between. CDR3 length equals 16 residues. Germline lookup yields CDR1 GTSNPN and CDR2 SVGIG (reference sequence). The CDR3 is CAWSPIQKYSNQPQHF. CDR3 in DNA: TGTGCCTGGAGTCCCATCCAGAAATATAGCAATCAGCCCCAGCATTTT.

The genes are TRBV5-1 and TRBJ2-7, with 9 bases identical to TRBD1. The CDR3 runs to 15 residues. J lost 5 bases, V lost 0 bases, and 6 bases had no gene match. Looked up from germline, CDR1 is SGHRS and CDR2 is YFSETQ. CDR3 loop: CASSLGGQGTHEQYF. The CDR3 nucleotides read TGCGCCAGCAGCTTGGGAGGACAGGGGACCCACGAGCAGTACTTC.

CDR3 region: CASSYSDGPYEQYF. DNA for the CDR3: TGTGCCAGCAGTTACAGCGACGGCCCCTACGAGCAGTACTTC. The chain joins TRBV6-6 to TRBJ2-7; D gene uncertain. Between the trimmed V and J ends, which lost 2 bases and 2 bases, there was a span of 10 bases. The CDR3 consists of 14 residues. Germline CDR1 reads MNHNY; CDR2 reads SVGAGI (reference sequence).

The chain couples TRBV7-9 to TRBJ1-6; the D is unclear. Germline-derived CDR1 and CDR2 are SEHNR and FQNEAQ (reference sequence). The CDR3 extends over 15 amino acids. Between the trimmed V and J ends, which lost 4 bases and 11 bases, there was a span of 18 bases. CDR3 in amino acids: CASSWVGLVKAPLHF. CDR3 bases: TGTGCCAGCAGCTGGGTAGGCCTAGTTAAAGCACCCCTCCACTTT.

CDR3 nucleotides: TGTGCCAGCAGCTTACTAGGACAGCACTCTGGAAACACCATATATTTT. This gives the protein CASSLLGQHSGNTIYF. The chain recombines TRBV7-2 with TRBJ1-3; D is possibly TRBD1 (6 bases). V was pared by 2 bases and J by 0 bases, with 11 bases between. The V gene's germline CDR1 is SGHTA and CDR2 FQGNSA. CDR3 size: 16 residues. The complete variable domain, with remaining parts taken from reference TRBV7-2 and TRBJ1-3, reads GAGVSQSPSNKVTEKGKDVELRCDPISGHTALYWYRQSLGQGLEFLIYFQGNSAPDKSGLPSDRFSAERTGGSVSTLTIQRTQQEDSAVYLCASSLLGQHSGNTIYFGEGSWLTVV.

DNA of the CDR3: TGCGCCAGCAGCCACCCCGGGACTAGCGGGAGGACGAGCTCCTACAATGAGCAGTTCTTC. Its translation: CASSHPGTSGRTSSYNEQFF. The chain combines TRBV5-1 with TRBJ2-1, with TRBD2 matching 15 bases. Germline values: CDR1 SGHRS, CDR2 YFSETQ. This CDR3 is built from 20 residues. The J segment lost 0 bases and the V segment lost 4 bases, leaving 11 bases of the junction unmatched.

This clone occurred a few times. This chain connects TRBV4-1 to TRBJ2-3; 7 nucleotides line up with TRBD2. Per the germline V gene, CDR1 is MGHRA and CDR2 is YSYEKL. The CDR3 covers 17 residues. The V and J ends lost 0 bases and 4 bases, in that order; junction bases with no gene match: 10. This CDR3 is CASSQERSGRTADTQYF. The DNA of the CDR3 is TGCGCCAGCAGCCAAGAACGTAGCGGGCGCACCGCAGATACGCAGTATTTT.